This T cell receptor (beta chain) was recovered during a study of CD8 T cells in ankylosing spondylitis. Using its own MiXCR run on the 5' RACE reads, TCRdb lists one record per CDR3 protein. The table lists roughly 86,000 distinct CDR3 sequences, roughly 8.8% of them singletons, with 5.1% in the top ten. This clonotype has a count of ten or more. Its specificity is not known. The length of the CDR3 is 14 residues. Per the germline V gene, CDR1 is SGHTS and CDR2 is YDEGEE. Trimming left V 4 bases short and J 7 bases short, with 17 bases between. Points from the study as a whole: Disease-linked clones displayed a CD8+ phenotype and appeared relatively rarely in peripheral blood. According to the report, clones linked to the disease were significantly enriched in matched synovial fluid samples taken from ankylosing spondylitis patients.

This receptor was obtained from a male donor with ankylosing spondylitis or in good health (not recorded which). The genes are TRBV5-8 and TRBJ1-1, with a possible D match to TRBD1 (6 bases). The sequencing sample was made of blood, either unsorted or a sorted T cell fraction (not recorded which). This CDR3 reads CASSLKRGGHEAFF. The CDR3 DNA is TGTGCCAGCAGCCTAAAACGGGGGGGCCATGAAGCTTTCTTT.